Below, one T cell receptor (beta chain) is given with its context. The protocol was immunoSEQ multiplex PCR, while the TCRdb copy is restricted to in-frame clones and leaves out a portion. The sample includes roughly 160,000 clones, roughly 95% of them seen just once. These data belong to a study of control samples from healthy donors and cancer patients. The germline CDR1 and CDR2 sequences are MNHEY and SVGAGI. The CDR3 spans 16 residues. V gave up 2 bases and J gave up 6 bases, with 19 bases separating them. The V call is TRBV6-5, the J call TRBJ1-1, with a weak D call TRBD1 (6 bases). This receptor was obtained from a woman aged 25 to 39 in good health. Sequenced sample: blood. CDR3 DNA sequence: TGTGCCAGCAGTTACCACTCTGGGACGGGGGCCCCTGAAGCTTTCTTT. Residues: CASSYHSGTGAPEAFF.